The 30 T cell receptor beta chains in this list originate from one sample, sequenced in a study of blood T cell repertoires in COVID-19. TCRdb's table, derived via immunoSEQ multiplex PCR, lists solely in-frame clones and lacks some. The sample holds 150,000 to 200,000 clones, approximately 80% seen once. What was sequenced was PBMCs or T cells enriched from blood (not recorded which). All receptors come from a man aged 55-75 years who had been exposed to COVID-19.

CDR3 region: CASSPPRRPNEQFF. CDR3 DNA sequence: TGTGCCAGCAGCCCTCCGCGGCGACCCAATGAGCAGTTCTTC. The rearrangement uses TRBV7-8 and TRBJ2-1; D not resolved. This CDR3 region has 14 residues. Germline V gives CDR1 SGHVS, CDR2 FQNEAQ. Trimming cost V 5 bases and J 6 bases, with 14 bases left between them.

The rearrangement uses TRBV5-1 and TRBJ1-5; TRBD1 might be the D (5 bases). CDR3 size: 16 residues. The V end lost 1 base, the J end lost 0 bases, and 11 bases lay between the germline ends. Looked up from germline, CDR1 is SGHRS and CDR2 is YFSETQ. CDR3 sequence: CASSLIQAYSNQPQHF. CDR3 bases: TGCGCCAGCAGCTTGATACAGGCCTATAGCAATCAGCCCCAGCATTTT.

This chain joins TRBV5-1 and TRBJ2-1; possible D gene TRBD2, 5 bases. Trimming removed 4 bases at V and 2 bases at J, with 13 bases between. This CDR3 has 15 residues. Per germline, CDR1 SGHRS and CDR2 YFSETQ. For the CDR3, the DNA is TGCGCCAGCAGCCCGGTGGCGGGCGCCTACAATGAGCAGTTCTTC. This sequence encodes CASSPVAGAYNEQFF.

The chain has TRBV11-3 and TRBJ1-1, with 7 bases aligning to TRBD1. From germline, CDR1 is SGHNT and CDR2 YENEEA. V lost 5 bases to trimming and J lost 3 bases; unmatched junction nucleotides: 6. The CDR3 spans 14 residues. CDR3 sequence: CASSPRDSYTEAFF. CDR3 nucleotides: TGTGCCAGCAGCCCAAGGGACAGCTACACTGAAGCTTTCTTT.

The chain uses TRBV28 and TRBJ1-1; D is perhaps TRBD1 (6 bases). Germline loops: CDR1 MDHEN, CDR2 SYDVKM. The V and J ends lost 6 bases and 4 bases respectively, with 21 bases between them. This CDR3 has 16 amino acids. The DNA of the CDR3 is TGTGCCAGCAGCCGCGGAGGTGGGGGGGCTATCACTGAAGCTTTCTTT. Translation gives CASSRGGGGAITEAFF.

The chain uses TRBV9 and TRBJ2-5; 12 bases map to TRBD2. The CDR3 has 19 residues. J lost 1 base, V lost 0 bases, and 10 bases had no gene match. Germline CDR1 SGDLS, CDR2 YYNGEE. The chain's CDR3 is CASSVASLAGGGPQETQYF. The CDR3 DNA reads as TGTGCCAGCAGCGTAGCTTCTCTAGCGGGAGGGGGTCCCCAAGAGACCCAGTACTTC.

The J gene is TRBJ1-4, the V gene TRBV9, with 9 bases that match TRBD1. Unmatched junction bases numbered 9, after V lost 4 bases and J lost 5 bases. Germline CDR1 SGDLS, CDR2 YYNGEE. This CDR3 has 16 amino acids. CDR3 nucleotide sequence: TGTGCCAGCAGCCTCGGTCCGGGACAGGGAAATGAAAAACTGTTTTTT. Protein product: CASSLGPGQGNEKLFF. The entire variable domain, with the rest obtained from reference TRBV9 and TRBJ1-4, is as follows: DSGVTQTPKHLITATGQRVTLRCSPRSGDLSVYWYQQSLDQGLQFLIQYYNGEERAKGNILERFSAQQFPDLHSELNLSSLELGDSALYFCASSLGPGQGNEKLFFGSGTQLSVL.

This clone was observed a handful of times. The chain couples TRBV9 to TRBJ2-3; 10 bases agree with TRBD2. The CDR3 extends over 15 amino acids. The V segment lost 0 bases and the J segment 8 bases; nucleotides outside the gene matches: 6. In germline, CDR1 is SGDLS, CDR2 YYNGEE. CDR3 sequence (DNA): TGTGCCAGCAGCGTAGTTCTAGCGGGAGTAGGTACGCAGTATTTT. Its translation: CASSVVLAGVGTQYF.

V is TRBV12-3 or TRBV12-4 and J is TRBJ1-2, with a tentative D call TRBD1 (5 bases). Trimming removed 7 bases from V and 2 bases from J, with 11 bases in between. CDR3 length: 13 amino acids. The CDR3, as DNA: TGTGCCAGCAAACCACAGGTCAACTATGGCTACACCTTC. Translating it yields CASKPQVNYGYTF.

The V and J genes are TRBV5-3 and TRBJ2-1, with 13 bases matching TRBD2. TRBV5-3 has ORF status, its function being uncertain. The V gene end was trimmed by 4 bases and the J gene end by 7 bases; junction bases not matched to a gene: 5. The CDR3 length is 15 residues. CDR3 in amino acids: CARSAGTSGTNEQFF. The CDR3 region has the DNA TGTGCCAGAAGCGCCGGGACTAGCGGGACTAATGAGCAGTTCTTC.

This clone was found many times. This chain joins TRBV4-1 and TRBJ1-5, with TRBD1 matching over 9 bases. The V and J ends lost 0 bases and 4 bases, in that order; junction bases with no gene match: 10. CDR3 length: 18 residues. Germline V gene sequence: CDR1 MGHRA, CDR2 YSYEKL. In DNA, the CDR3 is TGCGCCAGCAGCCAAGACGGAGTGAACAGGGGGCCGAATCAGCCCCAGCATTTT. It is translated as CASSQDGVNRGPNQPQHF.

The chain has TRBV29-1 and TRBJ1-4, with 7 bases aligning to TRBD1. Trimming took 1 base from V and 3 from J; bases not matched to a gene: 11. Germline CDR1 is SQVTM and CDR2 is ANQGSEA. This CDR3 is 17 amino acids long. In DNA form, the CDR3 reads TGCAGCGTTGAAGTGTCATCCCAGACAGGGCCTAATGAAAAACTGTTTTTT. Amino acids: CSVEVSSQTGPNEKLFF.

This clone was seen a single time. This chain joins TRBV19 and TRBJ2-7; 9 positions match TRBD2. Unmatched junction bases numbered 5, after V lost 3 bases and J lost 2 bases. CDR1 LNHDA and CDR2 SQIVND come from the germline V gene (reference sequence). This CDR3 region has 15 residues. The CDR3 loop reads CASSIQWTSAYEQYF. The CDR3 region has the DNA TGTGCCAGTAGTATTCAATGGACTAGCGCCTACGAGCAGTACTTC. The whole variable domain, remainder taken from reference TRBV19 and TRBJ2-7, is DGGITQSPKYLFRKEGQNVTLSCEQNLNHDAMYWYRQDPGQGLRLIYYSQIVNDFQKGDIAEGYSVSREKKESFPLTVTSAQKNPTAFYLCASSIQWTSAYEQYFGPGTRLTVT.

This rearrangement joins TRBV2 to TRBJ2-1; the match to TRBD2 covers 8 bases. The CDR3 covers 14 residues. Losses at the gene ends were 10 bases for V and 5 bases for J; bases not matched to a gene: 10. Germline assignment: CDR1 SNHLY and CDR2 FYNNEI. The CDR3 spells CANAGTSANNEQFF. CDR3 DNA sequence: TGTGCCAACGCCGGGACTAGTGCTAACAATGAGCAGTTCTTC.

This clone occurred a few times. V is TRBV5-1 and J is TRBJ1-1; D is unresolved. The V end was cut by 0 bases, the J end by 1 base, with 10 bases between. The CDR3 spans 15 residues. CDR1 and CDR2 (germline): SGHRS, YFSETQ. CDR3 DNA sequence: TGCGCCAGCAGCTTGGGCAAGGTAGCGAACACTGAAGCTTTCTTT. It specifies CASSLGKVANTEAFF. The whole variable domain, filled in from reference TRBV5-1 and TRBJ1-1, reads KAGVTQTPRYLIKTRGQQVTLSCSPISGHRSVSWYQQTPGQGLQFLFEYFSETQRNKGNFPGRFSGRQFSNSRSEMNVSTLELGDSALYLCASSLGKVANTEAFFGQGTRLTVV.

This chain links TRBV19 with TRBJ1-2; a weak D match, TRBD1 (5 bases). V was clipped by 5 bases and J by 2 bases, with 24 bases between them. CDR1 and CDR2 from the germline V gene are LNHDA and SQIVND (reference sequence). The length of the CDR3 is 18 residues. In DNA form, the CDR3 reads TGTGCCAGTAGTCACCCGTTGCGGAACCGGGACTTCAACTATGGCTACACCTTC. Translating gives CASSHPLRNRDFNYGYTF.

A note on this clone: Distinct nucleotide sequences in the sample also encode this CDR3. The CDR3 reads CASSLSGRVGTDTQYF. The CDR3 DNA reads as TGTGCCAGCAGTTTAAGCGGGAGGGTTGGGACAGATACGCAGTATTTT. The J gene is TRBJ2-3, the V gene TRBV28, with 10 bases lining up with TRBD2. V lost 2 bases to trimming and J lost 3 bases; unmatched junction nucleotides: 5. Germline assignment: CDR1 MDHEN and CDR2 SYDVKM. The CDR3 contains 16 residues.

J is TRBJ1-4 and V is TRBV30, with 8 bases that match TRBD1. J gave up 5 bases and V 5 bases, and 4 bases lay outside the gene matches. The CDR3 is 13 residues long. Germline CDR1 and CDR2: GTSNPN and SVGIG (reference sequence). In nucleotides, the CDR3 is TGTGCCTGGGGGACAGGCCGGAATGAAAAACTGTTTTTT. The encoded protein is CAWGTGRNEKLFF.

V usage is TRBV9 and J usage is TRBJ2-2; 9 positions match TRBD1. The V gene end was trimmed by 3 bases and the J gene end by 7 bases; junction bases not matched to a gene: 10. Germline assignment: CDR1 SGDLS and CDR2 YYNGEE. The CDR3 spans 16 residues. The CDR3 here is CASSGGGTGLDGELFF. DNA of the CDR3: TGTGCCAGCAGCGGTGGGGGGACAGGGCTTGACGGGGAGCTGTTTTTT.

The chain employs TRBV11-2 and TRBJ2-1; TRBD2 is a possible D gene (5 bases). CDR3 length: 14 amino acids. The germline V gene has CDR1 SGHAT and CDR2 FQNNGV. The V end lost 5 bases, the J end lost 0 bases, and 8 bases lay between the germline ends. Here the CDR3 reads CASSPGYSYNEQFF. The CDR3 coding sequence is TGTGCCAGCAGCCCGGGATACTCCTACAATGAGCAGTTCTTC. The full variable domain, rest sourced from reference TRBV11-2 and TRBJ2-1, is EAGVAQSPRYKIIEKRQSVAFWCNPISGHATLYWYQQILGQGPKLLIQFQNNGVVDDSQLPKDRFSAERLKGVDSTLKIQPAKLEDSAVYLCASSPGYSYNEQFFGPGTRLTVL.

The CDR3 loop is CASSLEPSGEQYF. CDR3 DNA sequence: TGTGCCAGCAGCTTAGAACCCTCGGGCGAGCAGTACTTC. The V gene is TRBV7-6, the J gene TRBJ2-7; D remains unclear. V was pared by 1 base and J by 6 bases, with 10 bases between. Germline V CDR1 and CDR2: SGHVS, FNYEAQ. This CDR3 is 13 amino acids long.

The chain has TRBV24-1 and TRBJ2-7; 8 bases map to TRBD1. V was pared by 2 bases and J by 3 bases, with 8 bases of the junction left unmatched. The CDR3 runs to 16 residues. Germline CDR1 is KGHDR and CDR2 is SFDVKD. The CDR3 DNA reads as TGTGCCACCAGTGATTCCTACAGGGGGGACGACTACGAGCAGTACTTC. This sequence encodes CATSDSYRGDDYEQYF.

The chain uses TRBV7-8 and TRBJ2-4, with TRBD2 matching 10 bases. This CDR3 is built from 21 residues. V was clipped by 4 bases and J by 0 bases; unmatched bases: 18. CDR1 and CDR2 (germline): SGHVS, FQNEAQ. The CDR3 spells CASSSVLFSGLADLAKNIQYF. In DNA form, the CDR3 reads TGTGCCAGCAGCTCCGTTCTTTTTTCCGGACTAGCGGACCTAGCCAAAAACATTCAGTACTTC.

The CDR3: CASSILPGLSNQPQHF. CDR3 nucleotide sequence: TGTGCCAGTAGTATTCTTCCGGGGTTAAGCAATCAGCCCCAGCATTTT. The V and J genes are TRBV19 and TRBJ1-5; D is uncertain. Between the trimmed V and J ends, which lost 3 bases and 1 base, there was a span of 13 bases. The CDR3 is 16 amino acids. Germline V gene sequence: CDR1 LNHDA, CDR2 SQIVND (reference sequence). The entire variable domain, with the rest obtained from reference TRBV19 and TRBJ1-5, is as follows: DGGITQSPKYLFRKEGQNVTLSCEQNLNHDAMYWYRQDPGQGLRLIYYSQIVNDFQKGDIAEGYSVSREKKESFPLTVTSAQKNPTAFYLCASSILPGLSNQPQHFGDGTRLSIL.

This clone was counted between two and nine times. The V call is TRBV6-5, the J call TRBJ2-1; 12 bases fit TRBD2. Trimming cost V 9 bases and J 0 bases; bases outside gene matches: 0. The germline V gene encodes CDR1 MNHEY and CDR2 SVGAGI. CDR3 length: 14 amino acids. CDR3 protein: CARTSGSSYNEQFF. The CDR3 DNA follows: TGTGCCAGGACTAGCGGGAGCTCCTACAATGAGCAGTTCTTC.

The V and J genes are TRBV19 and TRBJ2-6; 9 bases map to TRBD1. CDR1 and CDR2 (germline): LNHDA, SQIVND (reference sequence). Trimming at V came to 1 base and at J to 1 base, leaving 2 bases not matched to a gene. The CDR3 length is 17 residues. CDR3 nucleotides: TGTGCCAGTAGTATAGGGACAGGGGTGTCTGGGGCCAACGTCCTGACTTTC. Translating it yields CASSIGTGVSGANVLTF.

The chain carries TRBV7-2 and TRBJ2-7; TRBD2 is a possible D gene (6 bases). V was cut by 5 bases and J by 6 bases, with 17 bases left in between. Germline assignment: CDR1 SGHTA and CDR2 FQGNSA. The CDR3 extends over 14 amino acids. CDR3 in amino acids: CASSQRVGGTEQYF. CDR3 bases: TGTGCCAGCAGCCAAAGGGTCGGGGGAACCGAGCAGTACTTC.

The chain joins TRBV19 to TRBJ1-1; 7 nucleotides line up with TRBD1. This CDR3 has 13 residues. Germline V lookup: CDR1 LNHDA, CDR2 SQIVND (reference sequence). Germline trimming cut 3 bases from V and 3 bases from J; bases unmatched to any gene: 1. For the CDR3, the DNA is TGTGCCAGTAGTATCGACAGGGACACTGAAGCTTTCTTT. Its protein is CASSIDRDTEAFF. The full variable domain, completed using reference TRBV19 and TRBJ1-1, is DGGITQSPKYLFRKEGQNVTLSCEQNLNHDAMYWYRQDPGQGLRLIYYSQIVNDFQKGDIAEGYSVSREKKESFPLTVTSAQKNPTAFYLCASSIDRDTEAFFGQGTRLTVV.

CDR3 in DNA: TGTGCCAGCAGCCTGGGAGTCGGAAACACCATATATTTT. It specifies CASSLGVGNTIYF. The chain employs TRBV7-8 and TRBJ1-3; the D is unclear. The CDR3 length is 13 residues. Germline V CDR1 and CDR2: SGHVS, FQNEAQ. Trimming shortened V by 5 bases and J by 4 bases, and 9 bases separated the two germline ends.

The gene calls are TRBV7-3 and TRBJ1-5; maybe TRBD1 (6 bases). The length of the CDR3 is 13 residues. Trimming left V 5 bases short and J 3 bases short, with 8 bases between. Germline values: CDR1 SGHTA, CDR2 FQGTGA. CDR3 sequence (DNA): TGTGCCAGCAGCCCAGGGGTCAATCAGCCCCAGCATTTT. Translating it yields CASSPGVNQPQHF.